Shown below are 29 T cell receptor beta chains from a single sample sequenced in a study of metastatic and nonmetastatic thyroid tumors. Thyroid surgery had not been preceded by any treatment in any patient. TCRdb re-called the PCR reads through MiXCR. The top ten hold roughly 5.9% of the sample, which has 20,000 to 25,000 clones, roughly 24% seen once. Sequenced sample: tumor tissue. Source of these receptors: a female donor with papillary thyroid cancer or a benign thyroid nodule (not recorded which). Some clones in this sample may be carry-over from other donors' samples.

This clone is termed medium-sized. The gene calls are TRBV6-2 or TRBV6-3 and TRBJ1-2; weak D call: TRBD1 (5 bases). V shed 0 bases and J shed 8 bases, with 16 bases lying between them. Germline V gene data show CDR1 as MNHEY and CDR2 as SVGEGT. This CDR3 spans 15 amino acids. The CDR3 region has the DNA TGTGCCAGCAGTTACTCGATCGTGGCGGGGCGAGGCTACACCTTC. It specifies CASSYSIVAGRGYTF.

This clone appeared many times. This rearrangement joins TRBV9 to TRBJ2-3, with D perhaps TRBD1 or TRBD2 (5 bases each). Germline lookup yields CDR1 SGDLS and CDR2 YYNGEE. This CDR3 is built from 15 residues. V lost 4 bases and J lost 3, with 15 bases in between. CDR3 sequence reads: CASSWGTMRTDTQYF. The CDR3 DNA is TGTGCCAGCAGCTGGGGGACCATGAGGACAGATACGCAGTATTTT.

This clone was seen ten or more times. V is TRBV20-1 and J is TRBJ2-1; TRBD2 aligns across 16 bases. The V gene end was trimmed by 5 bases and the J gene end by 9 bases; junction bases not matched to a gene: 4. The CDR3 is 14 amino acids. The germline V gene encodes CDR1 DFQATT and CDR2 SNEGSKA (reference sequence). The CDR3 nucleotides are TGCAGTGCTGGGACTAGCGGGGGGGCCGCTGAGCAGTTCTTC. Translating it yields CSAGTSGGAAEQFF.

As concerns this clone: This may come from a read error, since a much larger clone is one base off. The chain has TRBV4-3 and TRBJ2-3, with D perhaps TRBD2 (6 bases). The CDR3 runs to 14 residues. The V end lost 8 bases, the J end lost 1 base, and 13 bases lay between the germline ends. The germline gives CDR1 LGHNA, CDR2 YSLEER. CDR3 in amino acids: CASSVGGGTDTQYF. CDR3 in DNA: TGCGCCAGCTCCGTGGGAGGCGGCACAGATACGCAGTATTTT.

There are many counts of this clone. J is TRBJ2-2 and V is TRBV5-4, with 12 bases fitting TRBD1. The CDR3 covers 16 residues. Germline loops: CDR1 SGHNT, CDR2 YYREEE (reference sequence). With 2 bases clipped from V and 4 bases from J, the junction kept 3 bases outside the gene matches. CDR3 DNA: TGTGCCAGCAGCTTAAAGGGACAGGGGGCCACCGGGGAGCTGTTTTTT. Translating it yields CASSLKGQGATGELFF.

This clone was recorded at least ten times. V usage is TRBV12-3 or TRBV12-4 and J usage is TRBJ1-4; D is undetermined. V was clipped by 8 bases and J by 0 bases, with 7 bases between them. This CDR3 region has 13 residues. The CDR3 DNA sequence: TGTGCCAGCCGGGAGCCAACTAATGAAAAACTGTTTTTT. This gives the protein CASREPTNEKLFF.

This chain joins TRBV7-9 and TRBJ2-7; D perhaps matches TRBD2 (6 bases). Trimming stripped 4 bases from V and 4 bases from J, with 14 bases between. The CDR3 has 14 residues. The germline V gene has CDR1 SEHNR and CDR2 FQNEAQ (reference sequence). The CDR3 DNA sequence: TGTGCCAGCAGCTCCCTTATGGGGAGGTACGAGCAGTACTTC. Amino acid sequence: CASSSLMGRYEQYF.

This clone was counted many times. The chain is built from TRBV12-3 or TRBV12-4 and TRBJ2-2, with 16 bases that match TRBD2. CDR3 length: 18 amino acids. Trimming cost V 2 bases and J 5 bases; bases outside gene matches: 5. The CDR3 DNA is TGTGCCAGCAGTTTAATGGGACTAGCGGGGGGGAAGACCGGGGAGCTGTTTTTT. This codes for CASSLMGLAGGKTGELFF.

The chain joins TRBV5-1 to TRBJ2-2; the match to TRBD1 covers 7 bases. This CDR3 has 16 amino acids. Germline V gene data show CDR1 as SGHRS and CDR2 as YFSETQ. The junction had 8 bases not matched to a gene; V was cut back by 0 bases and J by 6 bases. The CDR3 region has the DNA TGCGCCAGCAGCTTGGGGCCAGGGGGACACCCCGGGGAGCTGTTTTTT. This gives the protein CASSLGPGGHPGELFF.

This clone was seen repeatedly, ten times or more. The CDR3 nucleotides read TGTGCCAGCAGTTCCCCCCCGGGGGCCGTGGGCACCGGGGAGCTGTTTTTT. Translated: CASSSPPGAVGTGELFF. The chain uses TRBV27 and TRBJ2-2; D possibly matches TRBD1 or TRBD2 (6 bases each). Germline lookup yields CDR1 MNHEY and CDR2 SMNVEV (reference sequence). There are 17 residues in the CDR3. Trimming left V 4 bases short and J 4 bases short, with 19 bases between.

This clone was picked up many times. The chain couples TRBV12-3 or TRBV12-4 to TRBJ1-1, with D hard to call. The CDR3 consists of 15 residues. Trimming removed 1 base at V and 3 bases at J, with 12 bases between. The CDR3 nucleotides are TGTGCCAGCAGTTTAGAGAGTCTTACGGACACTGAAGCTTTCTTT. As protein: CASSLESLTDTEAFF.

About this clone itself: As the CDR3 is not closed by the conserved phenylalanine or tryptophan, this likely results from a read error. The DNA is left out, because the CDR3 cannot be placed on it with certainty; the CDR3 is given as TCRdb lists it. The genes are TRBV14 and TRBJ2-2. 9 amino acids form the CDR3, both terminal residues included. Germline V CDR1 and CDR2: SGHDN, FVKESK. This chain's CDR3 is CASRKAVAG.

This clone was recorded at least ten times. The CDR3 nucleotides are TGTGCCAGCAGCCAAGGCGGGGGGGCCACAGATACGCAGTATTTT. Its protein is CASSQGGGATDTQYF. This rearrangement joins TRBV4-2 to TRBJ2-3; 9 bases are a match to TRBD2. The CDR3 is 15 amino acids. The V segment lost 1 base and the J segment 2 bases; nucleotides outside the gene matches: 1. Germline assignment: CDR1 LGHNA and CDR2 YNFKEQ.

This clone was seen ten or more times. This chain links TRBV4-1 with TRBJ1-1; maybe TRBD1 (6 bases). The length of the CDR3 is 16 residues. Germline CDR1 is MGHRA and CDR2 is YSYEKL. V lost 3 bases and J lost 4, with 18 bases in between. CDR3 DNA: TGCGCCAGCAGCCATCTCCCCGGGGCGGGGGCCACTGAAGCTTTCTTT. This sequence encodes CASSHLPGAGATEAFF.

The chain joins TRBV3-1 to TRBJ1-2, with 8 bases that match TRBD1. V lost 0 bases, J lost 0 bases, and 3 bases stayed unmatched. Per germline, CDR1 LGHDT and CDR2 YNNKEL (reference sequence). The CDR3 extends over 16 amino acids. The CDR3 coding sequence is TGTGCCAGCAGCCAAGACTGGACAGGGACTAACTATGGCTACACCTTC. As protein: CASSQDWTGTNYGYTF. The full variable domain, with the rest looked up from reference TRBV3-1 and TRBJ1-2, is DTAVSQTPKYLVTQMGNDKSIKCEQNLGHDTMYWYKQDSKKFLKIMFSYNNKELIINETVPNRFSPKSPDKAHLNLHINSLELGDSAVYFCASSQDWTGTNYGYTFGSGTRLTVV.

This clone was found a few times. A much more abundant neighbour one base away suggests this may be a read error. The sample has other DNA sequences that encode this CDR3 too. This chain joins TRBV5-6 and TRBJ2-1; 10 nucleotides match TRBD2. Germline loops: CDR1 SGHDT, CDR2 YYEEEE. Losses at the gene ends were 4 bases for V and 6 bases for J; bases not matched to a gene: 13. The CDR3 is 17 amino acids. Here the CDR3 reads CASSPRGERGGLNEQFF. CDR3 DNA: TGTGCCAGCAGCCCGCGGGGGGAGCGGGGGGGCCTCAATGAGCAGTTCTTC.

On this clone itself: A much larger clone differs by one base, so this may be a read error. This rearrangement joins TRBV5-6 to TRBJ2-5; 10 bases map to TRBD2. This CDR3 comprises 14 residues. Germline V CDR1 and CDR2: SGHDT, YYEEEE. Here the CDR3 DNA reads TGTGCCAGCAGGCAGCGGGGGGGCCAAGAGACCCATTACTTC. The encoded protein is CASRQRGGQETHYF. The whole variable domain, remainder taken from reference TRBV5-6 and TRBJ2-5, is DAGVTQSPTHLIKTRGQQVTLRCSPKSGHDTVSWYQQALGQGPQFIFQYYEEEERQRGNFPDRFSGHQFPNYSSELNVNALLLGDSALYLCASRQRGGQETHYFGPGTRLLVL.

This clone was detected a few times. At one boundary the junction diverges from the germline segment, which might be a read error. The CDR3 loop reads CASSQVSYERYF. The CDR3 coding sequence is TGTGCCAGCAGTCAAGTATCCTACGAGCGGTACTTC. The gene calls are TRBV6-1 and TRBJ2-7, with D unresolved. This CDR3 contains 12 residues. In germline, CDR1 is MNHNS, CDR2 SASEGT.

The sample holds one count of this clone. The CDR3 DNA reads as TGCAGTGCTAGAGATGGGGGGAGGGATGGCTACACCTTC. Protein: CSARDGGRDGYTF. This chain links TRBV20-1 with TRBJ1-2; D perhaps matches TRBD1 (5 bases). The V end was cut by 0 bases, the J end by 6 bases, with 11 bases between. Germline-derived CDR1 and CDR2 are DFQATT and SNEGSKA (reference sequence). The CDR3 extends over 13 amino acids.

Of note for this clone: The junction does not match germline at one end; this may be a read error. This chain uses TRBV6-1 with TRBJ2-7; 13 bases are shared with TRBD2. Germline loops: CDR1 MNHNS, CDR2 SASEGT. CDR3 length: 15 residues. Written as DNA, the CDR3 is TGTGCCAGCAGTGTCAGACTAGCGGGGGGCTACGACCAGTACTTC. Translation gives CASSVRLAGGYDQYF.

J is TRBJ1-6 and V is TRBV11-2, with D tentatively TRBD1 (5 bases). Germline assignment: CDR1 SGHAT and CDR2 FQNNGV. V shed 1 base and J shed 9 bases, with 19 bases lying between them. There are 17 residues in the CDR3. The CDR3 reads CASSLVHVRQGGSPLHF. CDR3 sequence (DNA): TGTGCCAGCAGCTTAGTACACGTGCGTCAGGGCGGTTCACCCCTCCACTTT.

This clone was detected many times. The V call is TRBV5-1, the J call TRBJ1-1; the D is unclear. CDR3 length: 13 amino acids. The germline V gene encodes CDR1 SGHRS and CDR2 YFSETQ. Trimming left V 2 bases short and J 1 base short, with 6 bases between. CDR3 region: CASSFGPNTEAFF. CDR3 nucleotide sequence: TGCGCCAGCAGCTTTGGGCCGAACACTGAAGCTTTCTTT.

The V and J genes are TRBV27 and TRBJ2-7; 9 bases match TRBD1. Germline trimming cut 6 bases from V and 1 base from J; bases unmatched to any gene: 4. The length of the CDR3 is 14 residues. Germline lookup yields CDR1 MNHEY and CDR2 SMNVEV (reference sequence). CDR3 nucleotides: TGTGCCAGCAGCGCCGGGACAGGGTCCTACGAGCAGTACTTC. Amino acid sequence: CASSAGTGSYEQYF.

The V call is TRBV20-1, the J call TRBJ1-5; weak D call: TRBD1 (6 bases). Germline V gives CDR1 DFQATT, CDR2 SNEGSKA (reference sequence). The CDR3 spans 15 residues. Trimming took 6 bases from V and 5 from J, leaving 20 bases between them. CDR3 region: CSATDRRQGDQPQHF. In DNA, the CDR3 is TGCAGTGCAACCGACAGGCGACAAGGTGATCAGCCCCAGCATTTT.

Within the sample, this clone is medium-sized. This rearrangement joins TRBV28 to TRBJ1-1; 8 nucleotides match TRBD1. J gave up 4 bases and V 5 bases, and 3 bases lay outside the gene matches. The CDR3 consists of 13 residues. CDR1 is MDHEN, CDR2 SYDVKM, per germline. This CDR3 is CASSQQGGTEAFF. CDR3 nucleotides: TGTGCCAGCAGTCAACAGGGGGGCACTGAAGCTTTCTTT.

This clone was counted between two and nine times. The chain recombines TRBV3-1 with TRBJ1-2; tentative D call: TRBD1 (6 bases). Germline values: CDR1 LGHDT, CDR2 YNNKEL (reference sequence). The CDR3 length is 12 residues. The V and J ends lost 3 bases and 4 bases respectively, with 6 bases between them. In DNA, the CDR3 is TGTGCCAGCAGCCAGGGGGCCTATGGCTACACCTTC. Translated: CASSQGAYGYTF.

This clone was seen repeatedly, ten times or more. The rearrangement joins TRBV12-3 or TRBV12-4 to TRBJ1-1; D might be TRBD1 (6 bases). The CDR3 is made up of 17 amino acids. V was trimmed by 6 bases and J by 3 bases, leaving 23 bases between them. CDR3 bases: TGTGCCAGCAGCAACGCCCGGTCGGGGGGCCTGCACACTGAAGCTTTCTTT. The encoded protein is CASSNARSGGLHTEAFF.

This clone was detected ten times or more. This CDR3 reads CASSIGTGDTGELFF. The DNA of the CDR3 is TGTGCCAGCAGCATAGGGACAGGGGACACCGGGGAGCTGTTTTTT. V is TRBV7-3 and J is TRBJ2-2; TRBD1 aligns across 10 bases. CDR3 size: 15 residues. V lost 5 bases and J lost 3; bases outside the gene matches: 3. Germline CDR1 reads SGHTA; CDR2 reads FQGTGA.

Concerning this clone: The junction does not match germline at one end; this may be a read error. The chain uses TRBV4-1 and TRBJ2-3; tentative D call: TRBD2 (6 bases). From germline, CDR1 is MGHRA and CDR2 YSYEKL. The CDR3 is 15 amino acids. CDR3 sequence (DNA): TGCGCCAGCATCCAAGATCTTGGAGGGTCAGATACGCAGTATTTT. Its protein product is CASIQDLGGSDTQYF.